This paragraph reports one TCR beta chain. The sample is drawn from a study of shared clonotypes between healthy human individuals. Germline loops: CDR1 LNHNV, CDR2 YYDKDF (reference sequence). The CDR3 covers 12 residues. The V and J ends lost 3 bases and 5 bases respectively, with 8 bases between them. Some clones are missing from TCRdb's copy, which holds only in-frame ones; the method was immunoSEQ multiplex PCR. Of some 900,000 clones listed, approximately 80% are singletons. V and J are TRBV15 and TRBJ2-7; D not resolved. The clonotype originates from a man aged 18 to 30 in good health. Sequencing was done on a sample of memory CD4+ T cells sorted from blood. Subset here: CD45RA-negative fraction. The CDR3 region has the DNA TGTGCCACCAGCAGGAACTGGGACGAGCAGTACTTC. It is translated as CATSRNWDEQYF.